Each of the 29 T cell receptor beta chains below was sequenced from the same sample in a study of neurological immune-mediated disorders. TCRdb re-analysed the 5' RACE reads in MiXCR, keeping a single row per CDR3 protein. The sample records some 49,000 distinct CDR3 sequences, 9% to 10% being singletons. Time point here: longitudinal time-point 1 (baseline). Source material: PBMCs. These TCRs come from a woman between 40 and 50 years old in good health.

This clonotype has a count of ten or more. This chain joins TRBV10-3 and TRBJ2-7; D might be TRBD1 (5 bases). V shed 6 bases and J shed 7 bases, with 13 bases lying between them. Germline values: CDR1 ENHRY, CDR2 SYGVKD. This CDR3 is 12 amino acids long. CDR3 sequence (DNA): TGTGCCATCAGGGACGTAGCAGGGGAGCAGTACTTC. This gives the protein CAIRDVAGEQYF.

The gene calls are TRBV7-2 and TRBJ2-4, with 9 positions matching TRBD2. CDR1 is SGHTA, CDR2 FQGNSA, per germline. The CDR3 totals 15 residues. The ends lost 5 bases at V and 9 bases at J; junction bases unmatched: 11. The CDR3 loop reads CASSPNAGGPSIQYF. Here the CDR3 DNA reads TGTGCCAGCAGCCCAAACGCGGGGGGGCCATCCATTCAGTACTTC.

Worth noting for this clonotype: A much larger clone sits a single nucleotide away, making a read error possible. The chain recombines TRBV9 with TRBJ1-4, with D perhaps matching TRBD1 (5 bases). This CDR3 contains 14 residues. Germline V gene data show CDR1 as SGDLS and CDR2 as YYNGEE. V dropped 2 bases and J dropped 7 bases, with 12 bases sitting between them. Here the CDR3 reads CASSVTRGREKLFF. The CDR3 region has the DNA TGTGCCAGCAGCGTGACAAGGGGCCGTGAAAAACTGTTTTTT. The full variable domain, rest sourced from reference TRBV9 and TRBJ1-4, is DSGVTQTPKHLITATGQRVTLRCSPRSGDLSVYWYQQSLDQGLQFLIQYYNGEERAKGNILERFSAQQFPDLHSELNLSSLELGDSALYFCASSVTRGREKLFFGSGTQLSVL.

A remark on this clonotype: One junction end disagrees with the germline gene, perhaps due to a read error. The CDR3 DNA reads as TGTGCCACCGCGTGGAACAGGGAGTTTGGGACTGAAACTTTCTTT. As protein: CATAWNREFGTETFF. This chain uses TRBV6-2 or TRBV6-3 with TRBJ1-1; D might be TRBD1 (6 bases). In germline, CDR1 is MNHEY, CDR2 SVGEGT. The CDR3 is made up of 15 amino acids.

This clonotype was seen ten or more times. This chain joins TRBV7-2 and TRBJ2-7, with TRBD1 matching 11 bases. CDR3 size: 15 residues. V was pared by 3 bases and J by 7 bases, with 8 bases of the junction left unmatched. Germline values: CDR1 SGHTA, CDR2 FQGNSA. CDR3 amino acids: CASSFTGTGGQEQYF. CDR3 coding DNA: TGTGCCAGCAGCTTTACCGGGACAGGGGGTCAAGAGCAGTACTTC.

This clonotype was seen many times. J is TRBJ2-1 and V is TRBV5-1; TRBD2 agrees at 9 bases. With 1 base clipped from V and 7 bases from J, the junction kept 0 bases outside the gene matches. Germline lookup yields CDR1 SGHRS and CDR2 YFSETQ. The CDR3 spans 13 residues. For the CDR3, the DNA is TGCGCCAGCAGCTTGAGCGGGAGGAATGAGCAGTTCTTC. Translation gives CASSLSGRNEQFF. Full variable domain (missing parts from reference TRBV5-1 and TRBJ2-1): KAGVTQTPRYLIKTRGQQVTLSCSPISGHRSVSWYQQTPGQGLQFLFEYFSETQRNKGNFPGRFSGRQFSNSRSEMNVSTLELGDSALYLCASSLSGRNEQFFGPGTRLTVL.

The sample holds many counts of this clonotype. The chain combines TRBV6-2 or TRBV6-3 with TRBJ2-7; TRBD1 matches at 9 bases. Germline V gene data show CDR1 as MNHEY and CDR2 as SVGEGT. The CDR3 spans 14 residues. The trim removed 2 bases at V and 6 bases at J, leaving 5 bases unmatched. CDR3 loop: CASSYGTGFREQYF. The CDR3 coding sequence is TGTGCCAGCAGTTACGGGACAGGGTTTCGCGAGCAGTACTTC.

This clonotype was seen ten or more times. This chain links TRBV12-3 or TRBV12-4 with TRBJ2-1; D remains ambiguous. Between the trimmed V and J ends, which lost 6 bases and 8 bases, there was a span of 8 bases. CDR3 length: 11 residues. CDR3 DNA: TGTGCCAGCAGGCGACACGATGAGCAGTTCTTC. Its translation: CASRRHDEQFF.

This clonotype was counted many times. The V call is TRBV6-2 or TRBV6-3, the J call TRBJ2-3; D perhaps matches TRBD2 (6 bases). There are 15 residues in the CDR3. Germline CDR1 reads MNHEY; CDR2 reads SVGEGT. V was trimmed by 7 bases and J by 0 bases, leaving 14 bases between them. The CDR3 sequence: CASKKLALSTDTQYF. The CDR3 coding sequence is TGTGCCAGCAAAAAGCTAGCGTTGAGCACAGATACGCAGTATTTT.

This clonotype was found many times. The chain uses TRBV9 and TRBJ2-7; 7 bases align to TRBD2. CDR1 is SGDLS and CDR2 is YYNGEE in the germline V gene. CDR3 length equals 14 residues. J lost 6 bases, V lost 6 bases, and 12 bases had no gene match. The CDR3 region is CASNPAGSPSEQYF. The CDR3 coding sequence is TGTGCCAGCAACCCAGCGGGGAGTCCCTCCGAGCAGTACTTC.

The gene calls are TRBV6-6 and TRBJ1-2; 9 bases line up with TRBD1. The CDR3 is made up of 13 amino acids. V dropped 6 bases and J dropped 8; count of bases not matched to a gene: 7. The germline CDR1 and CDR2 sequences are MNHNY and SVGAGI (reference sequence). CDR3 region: CASSPRTGVGYTF. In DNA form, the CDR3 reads TGTGCCAGCAGCCCAAGGACAGGGGTCGGCTACACCTTC.

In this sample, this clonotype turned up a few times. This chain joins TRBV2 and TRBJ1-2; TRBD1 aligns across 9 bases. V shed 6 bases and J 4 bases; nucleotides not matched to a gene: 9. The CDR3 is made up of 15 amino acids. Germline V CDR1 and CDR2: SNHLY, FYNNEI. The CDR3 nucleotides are TGTGCCAGCAGAGAACAGGGGGCGCCTACCTATGGCTACACCTTC. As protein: CASREQGAPTYGYTF.

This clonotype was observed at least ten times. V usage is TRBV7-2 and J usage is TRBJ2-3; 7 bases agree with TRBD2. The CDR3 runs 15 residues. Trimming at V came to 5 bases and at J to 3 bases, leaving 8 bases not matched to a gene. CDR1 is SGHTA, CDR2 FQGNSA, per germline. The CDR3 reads CASSPGSGVTDTQYF. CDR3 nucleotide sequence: TGTGCCAGCAGCCCAGGGAGCGGGGTTACAGATACGCAGTATTTT.

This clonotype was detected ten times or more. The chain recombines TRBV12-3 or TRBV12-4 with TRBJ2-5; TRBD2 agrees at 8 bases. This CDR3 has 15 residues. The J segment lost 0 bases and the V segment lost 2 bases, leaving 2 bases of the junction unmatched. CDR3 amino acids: CASSLLAGNQETQYF. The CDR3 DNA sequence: TGTGCCAGCAGTTTACTAGCGGGTAACCAAGAGACCCAGTACTTC.

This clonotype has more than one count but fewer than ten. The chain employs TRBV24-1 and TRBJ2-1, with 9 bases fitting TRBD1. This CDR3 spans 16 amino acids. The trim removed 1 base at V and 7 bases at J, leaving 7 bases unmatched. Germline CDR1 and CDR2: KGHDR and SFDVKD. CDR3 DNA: TGTGCCACCAGTGATTTCTCGACAGGGGGTACGAATGAGCAGTTCTTC. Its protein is CATSDFSTGGTNEQFF.

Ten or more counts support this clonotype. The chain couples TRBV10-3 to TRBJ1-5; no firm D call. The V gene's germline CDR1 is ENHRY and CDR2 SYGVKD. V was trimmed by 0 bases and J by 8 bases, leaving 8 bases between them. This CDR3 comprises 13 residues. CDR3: CAISESFEKPQHF. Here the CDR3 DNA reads TGTGCCATCAGTGAGTCGTTCGAGAAGCCCCAGCATTTT.

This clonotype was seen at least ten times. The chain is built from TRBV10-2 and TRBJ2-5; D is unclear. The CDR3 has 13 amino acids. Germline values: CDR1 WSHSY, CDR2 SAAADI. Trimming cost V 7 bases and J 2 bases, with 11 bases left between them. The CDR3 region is CASKAGPQETQYF. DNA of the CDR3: TGCGCCAGCAAGGCAGGCCCACAAGAGACCCAGTACTTC.

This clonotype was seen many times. CDR3 region: CASSYGSGRNTIYF. CDR3 nucleotide sequence: TGTGCCAGCAGTTACGGCTCAGGCCGGAACACCATATATTTT. The V call is TRBV6-6, the J call TRBJ1-3; D is uncertain. Between the trimmed V and J ends, which lost 2 bases and 7 bases, there was a span of 12 bases. Germline V CDR1 and CDR2: MNHNY, SVGAGI (reference sequence). The CDR3 is made up of 14 amino acids.

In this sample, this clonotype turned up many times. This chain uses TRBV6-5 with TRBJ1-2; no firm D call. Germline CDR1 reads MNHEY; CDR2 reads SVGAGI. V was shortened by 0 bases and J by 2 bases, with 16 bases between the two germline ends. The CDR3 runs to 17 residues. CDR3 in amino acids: CASSYSRFGRWNYGYTF. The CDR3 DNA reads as TGTGCCAGCAGTTACTCTAGGTTTGGCAGGTGGAACTATGGCTACACCTTC.

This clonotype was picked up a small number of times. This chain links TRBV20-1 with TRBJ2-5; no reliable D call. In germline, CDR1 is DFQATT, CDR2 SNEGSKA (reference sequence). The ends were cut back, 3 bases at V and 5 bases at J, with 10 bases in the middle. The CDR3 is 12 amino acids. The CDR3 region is CSASTPWETQYF. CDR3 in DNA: TGCAGTGCTAGCACCCCCTGGGAGACCCAGTACTTC.

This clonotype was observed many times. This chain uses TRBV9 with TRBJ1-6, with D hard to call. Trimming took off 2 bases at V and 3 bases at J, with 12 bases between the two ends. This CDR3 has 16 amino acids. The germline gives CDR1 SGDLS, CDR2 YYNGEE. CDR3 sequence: CASSVSDRDYNSPLHF. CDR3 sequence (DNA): TGTGCCAGCAGCGTCTCGGACCGTGACTATAATTCACCCCTCCACTTT.

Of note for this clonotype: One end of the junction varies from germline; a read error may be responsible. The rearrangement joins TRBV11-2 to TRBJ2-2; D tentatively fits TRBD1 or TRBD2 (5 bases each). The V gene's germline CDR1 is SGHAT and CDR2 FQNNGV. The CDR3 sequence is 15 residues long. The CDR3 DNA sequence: TGTGCCAGCAGCTTATCCTCTGCGAGCACCGGGGACCTGTTTTTT. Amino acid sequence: CASSLSSASTGDLFF.

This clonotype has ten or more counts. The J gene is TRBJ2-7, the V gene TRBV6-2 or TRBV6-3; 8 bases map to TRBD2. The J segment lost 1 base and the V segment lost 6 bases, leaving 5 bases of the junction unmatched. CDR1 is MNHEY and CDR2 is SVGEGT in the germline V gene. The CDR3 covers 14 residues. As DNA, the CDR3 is TGTGCCAGCAGCCCACTAGCGGAATCCTACGAGCAGTACTTC. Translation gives CASSPLAESYEQYF.

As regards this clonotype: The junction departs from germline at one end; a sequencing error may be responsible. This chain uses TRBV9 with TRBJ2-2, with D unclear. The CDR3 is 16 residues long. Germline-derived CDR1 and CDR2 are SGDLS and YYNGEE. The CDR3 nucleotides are TGTGCCAGCAGCGTAGGGCACAAGTTGAACACCGAGGAGCTGTTTTTT. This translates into CASSVGHKLNTEELFF.

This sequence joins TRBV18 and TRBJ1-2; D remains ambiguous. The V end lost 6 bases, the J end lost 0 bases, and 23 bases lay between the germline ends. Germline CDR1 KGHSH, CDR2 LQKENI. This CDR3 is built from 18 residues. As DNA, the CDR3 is TGTGCCAGCTCGTCCGACACGGCCACTCAGCAATCTAACTATGGCTACACCTTC. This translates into CASSSDTATQQSNYGYTF.

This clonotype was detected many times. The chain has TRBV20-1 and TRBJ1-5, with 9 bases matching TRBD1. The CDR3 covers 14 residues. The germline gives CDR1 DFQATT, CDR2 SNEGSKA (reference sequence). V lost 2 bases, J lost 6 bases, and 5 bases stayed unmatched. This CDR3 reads CSARPTGGPQPQHF. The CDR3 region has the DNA TGCAGTGCTAGACCGACAGGGGGGCCTCAGCCCCAGCATTTT.

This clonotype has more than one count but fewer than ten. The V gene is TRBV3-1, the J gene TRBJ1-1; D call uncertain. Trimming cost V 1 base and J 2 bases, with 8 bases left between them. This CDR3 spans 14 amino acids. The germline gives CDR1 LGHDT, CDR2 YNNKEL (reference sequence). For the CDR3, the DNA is TGTGCCAGCAGCCAAGTAGGAACCAACACTGAAGCTTTCTTT. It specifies CASSQVGTNTEAFF.

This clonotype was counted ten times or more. CDR3 DNA sequence: TGTGCCAGCAGTTTTCGGGGGTGGTATGGCTACACCTTC. This codes for CASSFRGWYGYTF. The chain combines TRBV12-3 or TRBV12-4 with TRBJ1-2; D is possibly TRBD1 (5 bases). V was shortened by 3 bases and J by 5 bases, with 10 bases between the two germline ends. The CDR3 totals 13 residues.

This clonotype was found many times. The CDR3 nucleotides read TGTGCCAGCAGCGTAGGCAACACCGGGGAGCTGTTTTTT. It is translated as CASSVGNTGELFF. The rearrangement uses TRBV9 and TRBJ2-2, with unresolved D. CDR3 length: 13 residues. V lost 0 bases to trimming and J lost 2 bases, with 2 bases between them. Germline values: CDR1 SGDLS, CDR2 YYNGEE.